This paragraph covers one TCR beta chain sequence. Its specificity is unknown. CDR1 and CDR2 from the germline V gene are LNHNV and YYDKDF (reference sequence). This CDR3 region has 14 residues. V gave up 1 base and J gave up 4 bases; unmatched junction bases: 3. These data belong to a study of CD8+ T cells in alopecia areata. Study-level background: Oral tofacitinib, 5 to 10 mg twice daily, was given in an open-label trial. Patients took tofacitinib for 6 to 18 months, followed by 6 drug-free months.

Sorting of CD4+ and CD8+ T cells was performed on PBMCs. RNA extraction was followed by reverse transcription into cDNA, which acted as the sequencing template. Clones were read by immunoSEQ multiplex PCR, and TCRdb kept only the in-frame ones, dropping some. The repertoire holds 170,000 or so clones, with around 60% as singletons. Broader study findings: Relative to mice, TCR sharing across patients was less clear, a difference possibly HLA-related.

The source material was CD4+ T cells sorted from blood, sampled at week 0. The chain employs TRBV15 and TRBJ1-2; TRBD1 matches 7 bases. The receptor's source is a human donor with alopecia areata. The DNA for the CDR3 is TGTGCCACCAGCAGAGGACAGGGAGGCTATGGCTACACCTTC. Translated: CATSRGQGGYGYTF.